Presented here are 8 T cell receptor beta chains from one specimen sequenced in a study of tumor-infiltrating lymphocytes in primary liver carcinoma. Unsorted bulk tissue (roughly 19-31 mg) underwent RNA and DNA co-extraction. The input was 450 to 550 ng total RNA; TCR beta cDNA was made from it with a constant-region primer. A slightly modified ARM-PCR protocol with three nested multiplex PCR rounds produced these TCR beta libraries. Two initial PCR rounds of about 10 cycles each paired TRBV1-TRBV30 forward primers with a C-beta reverse primer. In TCRdb, the multiplex PCR reads were re-called with MiXCR into one record per CDR3 protein. The sample has about 21,000 distinct CDR3 sequences; 75% to 80% are singletons. Sequenced sample: liver tumor tissue from sampling region 1. Indicated subset: tumor region T1, superior pole. These receptors were taken from a woman in her twenties or thirties with primary liver carcinoma and hepatitis B virus infection.

V and J are TRBV11-2 and TRBJ1-2, with D maybe TRBD1 (5 bases). The V end was cut by 5 bases, the J end by 2 bases, with 15 bases between. Germline-derived CDR1 and CDR2 are SGHAT and FQNNGV. The CDR3 consists of 15 residues. The CDR3 protein is CASSPRQTENYGYTF. CDR3 nucleotides: TGTGCCAGCAGCCCCCGCCAGACAGAAAACTATGGCTACACCTTC.

The chain links TRBV6-5 to TRBJ2-1, with TRBD1 identical over 7 bases. Looked up from germline, CDR1 is MNHEY and CDR2 is SVGAGI. Unmatched junction bases numbered 7, after V lost 6 bases and J lost 5 bases. The CDR3 covers 14 residues. In DNA form, the CDR3 reads TGTGCCAGCAGGCCCTACAGGGGCCACAATGAGCAGTTCTTC. It encodes CASRPYRGHNEQFF.

This sequence joins TRBV28 and TRBJ2-1; D possibly corresponds to TRBD2 (5 bases). CDR1 and CDR2 from the germline V gene are MDHEN and SYDVKM. The CDR3 is made up of 16 amino acids. Trimming left V 1 base short and J 12 bases short, with 22 bases between. CDR3 DNA sequence: TGTGCCAGCAGTTTATATTCGGGAATTGACCCCACGGTGCAGTTCTTC. Protein: CASSLYSGIDPTVQFF.

The CDR3 loop reads CVNSLDRGLETQYF. In DNA, the CDR3 is TGTGTCAACAGCTTAGACAGGGGGCTGGAGACCCAGTACTTC. V usage is TRBV11-2 and J usage is TRBJ2-5, with 10 bases identical to TRBD1. The CDR3 loop spans 14 amino acids. Per germline, CDR1 SGHAT and CDR2 FQNNGV.

Points on this clonotype: One end of the junction varies from germline; a read error may be responsible. The rearrangement links TRBV11-2 to TRBJ1-1; TRBD1 is a possible D gene (6 bases). This CDR3 region has 20 residues. Per germline, CDR1 SGHAT and CDR2 FQNNGV. CDR3 amino acids: CASSAQDGGRKRWSNTEALF. CDR3 DNA: TGTGCCAGTAGCGCTCAGGACGGGGGGCGCAAGAGGTGGAGTAACACTGAAGCTCTCTTT.

The chain is built from TRBV30 and TRBJ2-1; a weak D match, TRBD2 (7 bases). The CDR3 is made up of 16 amino acids. V gave up 3 bases and J gave up 7 bases, with 22 bases separating them. The germline V gene encodes CDR1 GTSNPN and CDR2 SVGIG (reference sequence). CDR3 nucleotides: TGTGCCTGGAGCCGAGGGGGGACTAACGGGAGGAATGAGCAGTTCTTC. Translating it yields CAWSRGGTNGRNEQFF.

V is TRBV28 and J is TRBJ2-6, with D perhaps TRBD2 (6 bases). Germline V lookup: CDR1 MDHEN, CDR2 SYDVKM. The CDR3 is 16 amino acids. The CDR3 protein is CASGGLGTPWANVLTF. CDR3 DNA sequence: TGTGCTAGCGGAGGGTTGGGGACCCCGTGGGCCAACGTCCTGACTTTC.

The rearrangement links TRBV4-3 to TRBJ2-3, with D possibly being TRBD2 (6 bases). Germline CDR1 LGHNA, CDR2 YSLEER. This CDR3 has 18 residues. CDR3 region: CTSSQSVWRGDPDDTQYF. The CDR3 coding sequence is TGCACTAGCAGCCAGTCGGTCTGGCGGGGTGATCCCGATGATACGCAGTATTTT.